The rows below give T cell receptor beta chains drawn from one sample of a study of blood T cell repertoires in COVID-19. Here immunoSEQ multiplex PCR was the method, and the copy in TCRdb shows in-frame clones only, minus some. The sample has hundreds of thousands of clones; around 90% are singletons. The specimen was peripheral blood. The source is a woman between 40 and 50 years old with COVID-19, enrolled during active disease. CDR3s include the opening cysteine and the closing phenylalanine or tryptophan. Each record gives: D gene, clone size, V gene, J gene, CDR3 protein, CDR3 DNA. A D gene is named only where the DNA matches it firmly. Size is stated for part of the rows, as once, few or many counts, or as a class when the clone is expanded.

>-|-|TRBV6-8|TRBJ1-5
CASSYSRWGRGYVQPQHF
TGTGCCAGCAGTTACTCGAGGTGGGGGAGGGGATACGTTCAGCCCCAGCATTTT
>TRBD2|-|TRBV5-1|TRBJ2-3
CASSLELAGGRSVSDTQYF
TGCGCCAGCAGCTTAGAACTAGCGGGAGGCCGCAGCGTCTCAGATACGCAGTATTTT
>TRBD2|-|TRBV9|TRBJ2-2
CASSVGSGGYTGELFF
TGTGCCAGCAGCGTAGGGAGCGGGGGTTACACCGGGGAGCTGTTTTTT
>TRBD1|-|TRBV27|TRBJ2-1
CASSPGTGKYNEQFF
TGTGCCAGCTCCCCTGGGACAGGCAAATACAATGAGCAGTTCTTC
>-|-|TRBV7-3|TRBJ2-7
CASSLRSEKGYEQYF
TGTGCCAGCAGCTTGAGATCGGAGAAAGGCTACGAGCAGTACTTC
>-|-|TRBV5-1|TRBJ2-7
CASSLATSSYEQYF
TGCGCCAGCAGCTTGGCCACGAGCTCCTACGAGCAGTACTTC
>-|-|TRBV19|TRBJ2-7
CASSKGAATYEQYF
TGTGCCAGTAGTAAAGGGGCTGCTACCTACGAGCAGTACTTC
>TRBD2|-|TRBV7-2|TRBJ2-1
CASSLNGGRANEQFF
TGTGCCAGCAGCTTAAATGGCGGGAGGGCCAATGAGCAGTTCTTC
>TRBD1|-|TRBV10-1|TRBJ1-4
CASSELIRQGGGTNEKLFF
TGCGCCAGCAGTGAGTTGATCCGCCAGGGGGGCGGAACTAATGAAAAACTGTTTTTT
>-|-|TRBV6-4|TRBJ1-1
CASKDGTEGTEAFF
TGTGCCAGCAAAGATGGGACGGAGGGGACTGAAGCTTTCTTT
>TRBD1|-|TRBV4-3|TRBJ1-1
CASSRAGGSTEAFF
TGCGCCAGCAGCAGGGCAGGGGGGAGCACTGAAGCTTTCTTT
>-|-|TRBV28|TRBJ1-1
CASSPFFDSGTEAFF
TGTGCCAGCAGCCCTTTTTTCGATTCCGGGACAGAAGCTTTCTTT
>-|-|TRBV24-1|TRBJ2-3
CATSDLGGAVGDTQYF
TGTGCCACCAGTGACCTAGGGGGGGCAGTGGGAGATACGCAGTATTTT
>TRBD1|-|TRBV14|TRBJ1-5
CASSLGDRSNQPQHF
TGTGCCAGCAGCCTTGGGGACAGAAGCAATCAGCCCCAGCATTTT
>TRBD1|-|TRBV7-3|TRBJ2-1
CASSSSGQDYPSPQNEQFF
TGTGCCAGCAGCTCCTCGGGACAGGACTACCCTTCTCCACAGAATGAGCAGTTCTTC
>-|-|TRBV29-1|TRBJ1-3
CSVATAGNTIYF
TGCAGCGTTGCAACGGCTGGAAACACCATATATTTT
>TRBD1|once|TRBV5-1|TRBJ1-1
CASSLREQGHEAFF
TGCGCCAGCAGCTTGAGAGAACAGGGGCATGAAGCTTTCTTT
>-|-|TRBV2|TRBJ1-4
CASSGEGNLKLFF
TGTGCCAGCAGTGGGGAGGGGAACTTAAAACTGTTTTTT
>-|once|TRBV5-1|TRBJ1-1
CASSLGGTTNTEAFF
TGCGCCAGCAGCTTGGGGGGGACAACAAACACTGAAGCTTTCTTT
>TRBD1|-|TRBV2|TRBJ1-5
CASRGGQEPQPQHF
TGTGCCAGCAGAGGGGGACAGGAGCCTCAGCCCCAGCATTTT
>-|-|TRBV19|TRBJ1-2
CASNQANGGYTF
TGTGCCAGTAATCAGGCCAATGGGGGCTACACCTTC
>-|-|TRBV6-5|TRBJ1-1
CASSYTPGGNTEAFF
TGTGCCAGCAGTTACACCCCGGGAGGGAACACTGAAGCTTTCTTT
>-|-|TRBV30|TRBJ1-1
CAWNWAQNTEAFF
TGTGCCTGGAACTGGGCCCAGAACACTGAAGCTTTCTTT
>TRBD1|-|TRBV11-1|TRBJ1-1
CASRIRQGGNTEAFF
TGTGCCAGCAGAATCCGACAGGGAGGGAACACTGAAGCTTTCTTT
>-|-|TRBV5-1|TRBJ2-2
CASSLKLTGNTGELFF
TGCGCCAGCAGTTTGAAATTGACAGGCAACACCGGGGAGCTGTTTTTT
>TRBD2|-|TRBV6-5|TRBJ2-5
CASSTGTSEWETQYF
TGTGCCAGCAGCACCGGGACTAGCGAGTGGGAGACCCAGTACTTC
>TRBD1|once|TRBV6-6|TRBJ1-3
CATKRDRAGNTIYF
TGTGCCACCAAAAGGGACAGGGCTGGAAACACCATATATTTT
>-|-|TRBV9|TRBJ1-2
CASSVARAGDSGYTF
TGTGCCAGCAGCGTAGCTCGGGCAGGGGATAGTGGCTACACCTTC
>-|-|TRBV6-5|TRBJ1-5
CASRRGRDSNQPQHF
TGTGCCAGCAGGCGGGGCAGGGATAGCAATCAGCCCCAGCATTTT
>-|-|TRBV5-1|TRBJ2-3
CASSFSGTGGTDTQYF
TGCGCCAGCAGCTTTTCCGGGACGGGAGGCACAGATACGCAGTATTTT
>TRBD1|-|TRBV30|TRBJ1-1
CAWRYDRDTEAFF
TGTGCCTGGAGGTACGACAGGGACACTGAAGCTTTCTTT
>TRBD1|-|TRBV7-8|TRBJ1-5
CASSLGTGPQPQHF
TGTGCCAGCAGCTTAGGGACAGGCCCTCAGCCCCAGCATTTT
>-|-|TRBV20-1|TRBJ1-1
CSALTFTEAFF
TGCAGTGCCCTCACTTTCACTGAAGCTTTCTTT
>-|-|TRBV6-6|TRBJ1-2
CASSTRGDGVGYTF
TGTGCCAGCAGTACCCGGGGGGATGGAGTTGGCTACACCTTC
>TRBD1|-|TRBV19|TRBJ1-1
CASSPPRDRITEAFF
TGTGCCAGTAGTCCTCCCCGGGACAGAATAACTGAAGCTTTCTTT
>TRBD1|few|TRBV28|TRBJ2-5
CASSPTGGHWETQYF
TGTGCCAGCAGTCCAACAGGGGGCCATTGGGAGACCCAGTACTTC
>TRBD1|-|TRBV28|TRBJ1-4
CASEDRAGGEKLFF
TGTGCCAGCGAGGACAGGGCTGGGGGGGAAAAACTGTTTTTT
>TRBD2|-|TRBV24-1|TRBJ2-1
CATSDPKRGAYNEQFF
TGTGCCACCAGTGACCCGAAGCGGGGTGCTTACAATGAGCAGTTCTTC
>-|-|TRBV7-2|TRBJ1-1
CASSLVPGRGTEAFF
TGTGCCAGCAGCTTAGTACCGGGCAGGGGCACTGAAGCTTTCTTT
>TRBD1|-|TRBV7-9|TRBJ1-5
CASSFSQGAGTQPQHF
TGTGCCAGCAGCTTTAGTCAGGGGGCAGGCACTCAGCCCCAGCATTTT